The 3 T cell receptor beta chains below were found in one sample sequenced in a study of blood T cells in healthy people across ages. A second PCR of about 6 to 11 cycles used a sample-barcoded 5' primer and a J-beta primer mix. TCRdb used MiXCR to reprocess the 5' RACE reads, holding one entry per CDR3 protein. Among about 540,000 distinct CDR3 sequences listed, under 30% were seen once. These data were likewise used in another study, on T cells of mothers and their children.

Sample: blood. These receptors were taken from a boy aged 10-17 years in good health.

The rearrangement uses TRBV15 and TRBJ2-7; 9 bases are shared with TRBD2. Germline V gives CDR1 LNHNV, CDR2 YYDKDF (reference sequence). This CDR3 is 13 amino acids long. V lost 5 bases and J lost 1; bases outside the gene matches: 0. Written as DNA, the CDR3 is TGTGCCACCAGCGCGGGGGGGTCCTACGAGCAGTACTTC. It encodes CATSAGGSYEQYF.

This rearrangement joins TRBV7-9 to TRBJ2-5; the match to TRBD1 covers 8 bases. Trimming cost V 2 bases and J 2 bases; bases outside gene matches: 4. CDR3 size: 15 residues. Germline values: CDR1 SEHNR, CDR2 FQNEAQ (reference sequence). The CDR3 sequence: CASSLKYRGQETQYF. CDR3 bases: TGTGCCAGCAGCTTAAAGTACAGGGGGCAAGAGACCCAGTACTTC.

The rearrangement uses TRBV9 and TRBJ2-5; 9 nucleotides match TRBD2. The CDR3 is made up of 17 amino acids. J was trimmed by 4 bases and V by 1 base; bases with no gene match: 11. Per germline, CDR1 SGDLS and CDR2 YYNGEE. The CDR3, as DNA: TGTGCCAGCAGCGTATACCCCATAGCGGGAGTACGAGAGACCCAGTACTTC. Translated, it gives CASSVYPIAGVRETQYF.